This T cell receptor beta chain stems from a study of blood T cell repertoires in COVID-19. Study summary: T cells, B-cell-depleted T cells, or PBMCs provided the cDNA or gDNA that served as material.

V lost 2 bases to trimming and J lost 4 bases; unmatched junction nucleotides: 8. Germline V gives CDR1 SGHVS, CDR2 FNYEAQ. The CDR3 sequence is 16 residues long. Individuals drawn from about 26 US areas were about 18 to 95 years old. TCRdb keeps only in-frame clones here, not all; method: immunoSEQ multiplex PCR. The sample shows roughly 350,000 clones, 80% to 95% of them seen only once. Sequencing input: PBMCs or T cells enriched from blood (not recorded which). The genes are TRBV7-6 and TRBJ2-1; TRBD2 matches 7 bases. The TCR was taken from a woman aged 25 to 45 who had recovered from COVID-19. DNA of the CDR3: TGTGCCAGCAGCTTAAATTGGCTAGCGGAATACAATGAGCAGTTCTTC. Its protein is CASSLNWLAEYNEQFF.